The 8 T cell receptor beta chains below all came from one sample that was sequenced in a study of blood T cells in healthy people across ages. Primers used in a second PCR of about 6 to 11 cycles were a sample-barcoded 5' primer and a J-beta primer mix. TCRdb reprocessed the 5' RACE reads with MiXCR, giving one entry per CDR3 protein. The table lists about 1 million distinct CDR3 sequences, more than 35% of them singletons. The sample comprised blood. The receptors shown here come from a woman in her fifties or sixties in good health.

The table lists this clonotype with a few counts. The chain couples TRBV5-1 to TRBJ2-3; D not resolved. The CDR3 contains 13 residues. CDR1 SGHRS and CDR2 YFSETQ come from the germline V gene. Trimming shortened V by 4 bases and J by 6 bases, and 12 bases separated the two germline ends. The chain's CDR3 is CASSKTTVDTQYF. For the CDR3, the DNA is TGCGCCAGCAGCAAAACGACGGTCGATACGCAGTATTTT.

This chain links TRBV27 with TRBJ2-7; tentatively, D is TRBD1 (5 bases). The length of the CDR3 is 15 residues. Trimming cost V 4 bases and J 2 bases, with 15 bases left between them. Germline CDR1 is MNHEY and CDR2 is SMNVEV (reference sequence). The CDR3 protein is CASSSPLQGTYEQYF. The CDR3 DNA reads as TGTGCCAGCAGTTCGCCTCTCCAGGGTACCTACGAGCAGTACTTC.

This clonotype showed up just a few times. The chain uses TRBV4-1 and TRBJ1-3; maybe TRBD1 (5 bases). Germline V gives CDR1 MGHRA, CDR2 YSYEKL. This CDR3 has 14 amino acids. V was cut by 0 bases and J by 4 bases, with 7 bases left in between. DNA of the CDR3: TGCGCCAGCAGCCAAGAGGCAGGGGGAAACACCATATATTTT. Translated: CASSQEAGGNTIYF.

J is TRBJ2-1 and V is TRBV29-1; weak D call: TRBD2 (6 bases). Trimming cost V 6 bases and J 10 bases, with 16 bases left between them. This CDR3 has 12 residues. Germline V gene data show CDR1 as SQVTM and CDR2 as ANQGSEA. CDR3 protein: CSVSRSAGEQFF. CDR3 coding DNA: TGCAGCGTCTCCCGGTCGGCGGGGGAGCAGTTCTTC.

The J gene is TRBJ2-5, the V gene TRBV14, with no clear D. The DNA end is more similar to TRBJ2-7, so the J call may be wrong. Germline CDR1 is SGHDN and CDR2 is FVKESK. The CDR3 covers 15 residues. CDR3: CASSQERHRIYEQYF. Written as DNA, the CDR3 is TGTGCCAGCAGCCAAGAGAGGCACAGAATCTACGAGCAGTACTTC.

This clonotype was picked up a small number of times. As DNA, the CDR3 is TGTGCCACCAGTCGCCCGGGCACAGATACGCAGTATTTT. This sequence encodes CATSRPGTDTQYF. This chain joins TRBV24-1 and TRBJ2-3; the D is unclear. The V gene lost 6 bases and the J gene lost 1 base, with 7 bases spanning the gap. Germline loops: CDR1 KGHDR, CDR2 SFDVKD. The CDR3 is 13 amino acids.

The J gene is TRBJ1-2, the V gene TRBV29-1, with 7 positions matching TRBD1. The CDR3 is made up of 15 amino acids. V gave up 3 bases and J gave up 7 bases; unmatched junction bases: 14. Per germline, CDR1 SQVTM and CDR2 ANQGSEA. CDR3 DNA sequence: TGCAGCGTTGAGGGGGGGTTGACAGGGAGGCTTGGCTACACCTTC. Protein sequence: CSVEGGLTGRLGYTF.

This clonotype was recorded a few times. The genes are TRBV13 and TRBJ2-3, with TRBD2 identical over 14 bases. Germline V gene data show CDR1 as PRHDT and CDR2 as FYEKMQ (reference sequence). Trimming removed 4 bases from V and 2 bases from J; junction bases left unmatched: 5. This CDR3 has 17 residues. CDR3 sequence reads: CASSYRLAGGDTDTQYF. CDR3 in DNA: TGTGCCAGCAGCTACCGACTAGCGGGAGGGGACACAGATACGCAGTATTTT.